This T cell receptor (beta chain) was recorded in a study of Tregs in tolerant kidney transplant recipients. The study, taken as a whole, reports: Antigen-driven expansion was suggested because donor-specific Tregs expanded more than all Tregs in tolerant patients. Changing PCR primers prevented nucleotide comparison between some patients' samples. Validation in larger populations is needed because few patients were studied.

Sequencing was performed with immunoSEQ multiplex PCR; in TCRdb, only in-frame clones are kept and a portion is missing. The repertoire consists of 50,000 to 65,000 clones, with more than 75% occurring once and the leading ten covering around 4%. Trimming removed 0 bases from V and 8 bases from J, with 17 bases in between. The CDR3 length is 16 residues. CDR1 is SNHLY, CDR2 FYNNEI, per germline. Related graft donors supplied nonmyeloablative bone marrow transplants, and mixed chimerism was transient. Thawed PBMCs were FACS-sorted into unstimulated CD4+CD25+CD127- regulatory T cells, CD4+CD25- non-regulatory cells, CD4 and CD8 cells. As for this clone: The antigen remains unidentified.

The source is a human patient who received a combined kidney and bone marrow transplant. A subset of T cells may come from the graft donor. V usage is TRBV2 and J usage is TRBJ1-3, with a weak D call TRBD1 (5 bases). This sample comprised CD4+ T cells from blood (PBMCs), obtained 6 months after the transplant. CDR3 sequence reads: CASSEAGQGSGDTIYF. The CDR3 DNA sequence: TGTGCCAGCAGTGAAGCGGGCCAGGGAAGTGGGGACACCATATATTTT.